A selection of T cell receptor beta chains follows, all from one sample in a study of blood T cell repertoires in COVID-19. TCRdb keeps only in-frame clones here, not all; method: immunoSEQ multiplex PCR. The sample includes some 58,000 clones, approximately 80% of them seen just once. The source material was peripheral blood. These receptors came from a man in his forties or fifties with COVID-19, enrolled during active disease. Each CDR3 is given with its conserved first and last residue. A D gene is named only where the DNA matches it firmly. Some rows have no size entry. The others give once, few or many, or a class for an expanded clone.

D gene	CDR3 length	V gene	J gene	clone size	CDR3 DNA	CDR3 protein
-	11	TRBV6-5	TRBJ1-4	-	TGTGCCAGCAGTTCCCGGGGGAAACTGTTTTTT	CASSSRGKLFF
TRBD1	14	TRBV19	TRBJ2-7	-	TGTGCCAGTAGTGGGACAGGGTGGTTCGGTGAGCAGTACTTC	CASSGTGWFGEQYF
-	14	TRBV19	TRBJ2-7	-	TGTGCCAGTAGTATAGGTGCAAGGAGGGACGAGCAGTACTTC	CASSIGARRDEQYF
-	14	TRBV12-1	TRBJ2-7	-	TGTGCCAGCAGCTTTCAGGTAGAAACCTACGAGCAGTACTTC	CASSFQVETYEQYF
-	13	TRBV30	TRBJ1-1	few	TGTGCCTGGAGGTGGCAGATAAACACTGAAGCTTTCTTT	CAWRWQINTEAFF
-	14	TRBV7-9	TRBJ1-5	-	TGTGCCAGCAGCTTGCGGGATAGCAATCAGCCCCAGCATTTT	CASSLRDSNQPQHF
TRBD1	17	TRBV9	TRBJ1-1	-	TGTGCCAGCAGCCACAACCCTACAGGGGCACTAATAACTGAAGCTTTCTTT	CASSHNPTGALITEAFF
TRBD1	14	TRBV2	TRBJ2-1	-	TGTGCCAGCAGCTCCGGGACAGGGAATTCTGAGCAGTTCTTC	CASSSGTGNSEQFF
TRBD2	16	TRBV6-5	TRBJ2-7	-	TGTGCCAGCAGTTACTCGAAGACTAGCGGGAGGTACGAGCAGTACTTC	CASSYSKTSGRYEQYF
-	11	TRBV19	TRBJ2-4	-	TGTGCCAGTAGTTCCCTCTTTTGGCATTACTTC	CASSSLFWHYF
TRBD1	15	TRBV2	TRBJ2-7	-	TGTGCCAGCAGTGAAAGGACAGGTAATGCGTACGAGCAGTACTTC	CASSERTGNAYEQYF
TRBD1	14	TRBV5-1	TRBJ2-3	-	TGCGCCAGCAGCTTGGGACAGGGGGCAGATACGCAGTATTTT	CASSLGQGADTQYF
-	11	TRBV28	TRBJ2-7	-	TGTGCCAGCAGCCGACTTTACGAGCAGTACTTC	CASSRLYEQYF
-	16	TRBV14	TRBJ1-3	-	TGTGCCAGCAGCCAAACCGGGACTTTCTCTGGAAACACCATATATTTT	CASSQTGTFSGNTIYF
TRBD1	15	TRBV4-1	TRBJ1-2	-	TGCGCCAGCAGAGCAAGCCGGTGGGACAGAGATGGCTACACCTTC	CASRASRWDRDGYTF
-	16	TRBV28	TRBJ1-6	-	TGTGCCAGCAGACGGGACACGAGCTCCTATAATTCACCCCTCCACTTT	CASRRDTSSYNSPLHF
-	12	TRBV30	TRBJ1-1	-	TGTGCCTGGAGATCCAGGGGAACTGAAGCTTTCTTT	CAWRSRGTEAFF
TRBD1	19	TRBV7-9	TRBJ2-5	few	TGTGCCAGCAGCTTAGGAAAGGGGGCGGGCAGCGGCGGCGCGGAGACCCAGTACTTC	CASSLGKGAGSGGAETQYF
TRBD1	13	TRBV25-1	TRBJ1-6	-	TGTGCCACTGGGGACAGGGGGGGATCACCCCTCCACTTT	CATGDRGGSPLHF
TRBD2	15	TRBV28	TRBJ2-1	-	TGTGCCAGCAGTGGGGGACAGGGGAGGACTAGCGGGAGATTCTTC	CASSGGQGRTSGRFF
TRBD1	14	TRBV6-5	TRBJ2-7	-	TGTGCCAGCAGTTACTCCAGGGGGAATTACGAGCAGTACTTC	CASSYSRGNYEQYF
-	12	TRBV23-1	TRBJ2-5	-	TGCGCCAGCAGTCACAAACGAGGGACCCAGTACTTC	CASSHKRGTQYF
-	15	TRBV19	TRBJ2-2	once	TGTGCCACAAATGGGCGACTAGTAGGCACCGGGGAGCTGTTTTTT	CATNGRLVGTGELFF
-	13	TRBV6-5	TRBJ2-7	-	TGTGCCAGCACCCCTCGTCTAGCGAGCGAGCAGTACTTC	CASTPRLASEQYF
-	14	TRBV14	TRBJ1-2	-	TGTGCCAGCAGCCAAGGGGCAGGGGAGAATGGCTACACCTTC	CASSQGAGENGYTF
-	13	TRBV12-3/TRBV12-4	TRBJ1-4	-	TGTGCCAGCAGTTTAAACAGGAATGAAAAACTGTTTTTT	CASSLNRNEKLFF
-	14	TRBV5-4	TRBJ1-6	-	TGTGCCAGCAGCTTCATCGGGGGGAATTCACCCCTCCACTTT	CASSFIGGNSPLHF
TRBD2	15	TRBV5-1	TRBJ2-1	-	TGCGCCAGCAGCTCCCGGGAGGGGGACTACAATGAGCAGTTCTTC	CASSSREGDYNEQFF
TRBD1	15	TRBV7-2	TRBJ2-5	-	TGTGCCAGCAGCTTACAGCAGGGGGCTTGGGAGACCCAGTACTTC	CASSLQQGAWETQYF
TRBD1	16	TRBV27	TRBJ1-6	-	TGTGCCAGCGGGACGGCCAGGGGGGCCTGGAATTCACCCCTCCACTTT	CASGTARGAWNSPLHF
-	13	TRBV5-4	TRBJ2-1	-	TGTGCCAGCAGCTCTTCCGGGGGCAATGAGCAGTTCTTC	CASSSSGGNEQFF
TRBD2	15	TRBV19	TRBJ2-1	-	TGTGCCAGTAGTATCGGGGGAGGGGAATACAATGAGCAGTTCTTC	CASSIGGGEYNEQFF
-	16	TRBV6-6	TRBJ2-6	-	TGTGCCAGCATTCCGGGACATACCTCTGGGGCCAACGTCCTGACTTTC	CASIPGHTSGANVLTF
TRBD2	14	TRBV5-1	TRBJ2-5	-	TGCGCCAGCAGCCCGGCGGGGGTTGCCGGGACCCAGTACTTC	CASSPAGVAGTQYF
TRBD2	15	TRBV7-2	TRBJ2-7	-	TGTGCCAGCAGCTCGACTAGCGGGGGCACCTACGAGCAGTACTTC	CASSSTSGGTYEQYF
TRBD2	19	TRBV4-3	TRBJ2-6	-	TGCGCCAGCAGCCCGGGACTAGCGGGGTTAGGCTCTGGGGCCAACGTCCTGACTTTC	CASSPGLAGLGSGANVLTF
-	14	TRBV5-1	TRBJ2-1	-	TGCGCCAGCAGCTTGCAAGCCTTCTACAATGAGCAGTTCTTC	CASSLQAFYNEQFF
-	12	TRBV29-1	TRBJ1-4	-	TGCAGCGCCGGGGGAGGGTATGAAAAACTGTTTTTT	CSAGGGYEKLFF
-	13	TRBV30	TRBJ1-2	-	TGTGCCTGGACAGGAATAACCACGGGGGGCTACACCTTC	CAWTGITTGGYTF
TRBD1	17	TRBV10-2	TRBJ2-4	-	TGCGCCAGCAGTGAGAGAGGCCAGGGGGCAGCCAAAAACATTCAGTACTTC	CASSERGQGAAKNIQYF
TRBD2	15	TRBV6-5	TRBJ2-7	-	TGTGCCAGCAGCATCGGACTAGCGGGGACCTACGAGCAGTACTTC	CASSIGLAGTYEQYF
TRBD1	14	TRBV11-1	TRBJ2-7	-	TGTGCCAGCAGCTTAGTAGGGACAGGCTACGAGCAGTACTTC	CASSLVGTGYEQYF
-	14	TRBV5-1	TRBJ2-3	once	TGCGCCAGCAGCGCCCCGGAGGGGGCGGATACGCAGTATTTT	CASSAPEGADTQYF
-	14	TRBV15	TRBJ2-1	-	TGTGCCACCAGCAGAGTATTAGGGGACAATGAGCAGTTCTTC	CATSRVLGDNEQFF
-	15	TRBV7-9	TRBJ2-5	-	TGTGCCAGCGGACCAAGTCGAGGGGGAGGGGAGACCCAGTACTTC	CASGPSRGGGETQYF
-	11	TRBV25-1	TRBJ2-3	once	TGTGCCAGCGGCACCACAGATACGCAGTATTTT	CASGTTDTQYF